This paragraph reports one T cell receptor (beta chain). The data were obtained in a study of early T cells in non-severe SARS-CoV-2 infection. The CDR3 totals 14 residues. V was clipped by 7 bases and J by 0 bases, with 9 bases between them. Germline CDR1 MNHEY, CDR2 SVGAGI. Unique molecular identifiers were affixed to single, distinct cDNA molecules. TCRdb redid the calling of the 5' RACE reads with MiXCR, one entry per CDR3 protein. Seen here are 80,000 or so distinct CDR3 sequences, 5.5% to 7.5% observed once, and the top ten hold 7.8%. The sample was whole blood. The chain is built from TRBV6-5 and TRBJ2-2; no definite D call. The receptor's source is an adult who was a healthcare worker with PCR-confirmed SARS-CoV-2 infection or an uninfected control (not recorded which). CDR3 bases: TGTGCCAGCAACGCACTGCCGAACACCGGGGAGCTGTTTTTT. Translating it yields CASNALPNTGELFF.